The entry below gives a single TCR beta chain sequence along with its context. Antigen specificity is unknown. The library was made from cDNA and included unique molecular identifiers. TCRdb analysed the PCR reads with MiXCR anew, one entry per CDR3 protein. The table has about 800,000 distinct CDR3 sequences, 25% to 30% seen once; the top ten hold approximately 0.6%. The sample originates from a study of post-analysis software for immune sequencing data. General study findings and limits: F-measure co-clustering was strong for batch-matched samples. Compared with controls, patients showed significantly lower normalized Chao1 diversity. In patients, TRBV5-6, TRBV5-1 and TRBV20-1 belonged to 4 or 5 TRBV segments found more frequently than in controls.

This CDR3 is 15 amino acids long. CDR1 MNHEY and CDR2 SVGAGI come from the germline V gene. Trimming stripped 2 bases from V and 5 bases from J, with 15 bases between. The J gene is TRBJ1-2, the V gene TRBV6-5, with a weak D call TRBD1 (5 bases). Source material: blood. The source is a girl aged 10-17 years with multiple sclerosis. The CDR3 spells CASSYRGRPTYGYTF. DNA for the CDR3: TGTGCCAGCAGTTACCGGGGCCGACCCACTTATGGCTACACCTTC.